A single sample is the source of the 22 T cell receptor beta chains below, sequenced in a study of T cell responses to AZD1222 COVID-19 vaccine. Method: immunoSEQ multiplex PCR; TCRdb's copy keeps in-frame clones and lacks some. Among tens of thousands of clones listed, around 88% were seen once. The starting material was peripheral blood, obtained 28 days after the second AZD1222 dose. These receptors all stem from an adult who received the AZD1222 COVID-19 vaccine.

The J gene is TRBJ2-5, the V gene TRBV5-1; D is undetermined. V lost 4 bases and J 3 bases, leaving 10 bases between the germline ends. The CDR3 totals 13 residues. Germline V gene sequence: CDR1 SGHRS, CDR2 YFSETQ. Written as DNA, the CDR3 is TGCGCCAGCAGCGGCGGCACGGAAGAGACCCAGTACTTC. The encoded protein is CASSGGTEETQYF.

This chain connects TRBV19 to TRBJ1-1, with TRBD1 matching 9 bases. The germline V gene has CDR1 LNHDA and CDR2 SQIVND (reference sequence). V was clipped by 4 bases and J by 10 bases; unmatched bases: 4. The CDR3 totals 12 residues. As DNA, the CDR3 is TGTGCCAGTAGTAGGGGACAGGGTAGAGCTTTCTTT. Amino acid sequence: CASSRGQGRAFF.

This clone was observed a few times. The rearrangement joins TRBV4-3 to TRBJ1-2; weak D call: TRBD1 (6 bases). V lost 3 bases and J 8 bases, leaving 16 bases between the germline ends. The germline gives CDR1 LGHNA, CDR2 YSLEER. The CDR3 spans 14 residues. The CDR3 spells CASSQRGGRSGYTF. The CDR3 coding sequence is TGCGCCAGCAGCCAGAGGGGGGGGAGATCAGGCTACACCTTC.

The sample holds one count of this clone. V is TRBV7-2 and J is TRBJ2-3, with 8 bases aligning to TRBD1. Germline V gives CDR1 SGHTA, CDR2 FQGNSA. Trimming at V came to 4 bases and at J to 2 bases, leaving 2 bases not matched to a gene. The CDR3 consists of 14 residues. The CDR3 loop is CASSWTGFTDTQYF. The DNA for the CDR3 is TGTGCCAGCAGCTGGACAGGGTTCACAGATACGCAGTATTTT.

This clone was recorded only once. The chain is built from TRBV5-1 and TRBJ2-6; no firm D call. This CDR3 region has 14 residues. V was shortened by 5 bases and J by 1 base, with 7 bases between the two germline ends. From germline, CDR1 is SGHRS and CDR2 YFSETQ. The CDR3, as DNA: TGCGCCAGCAGGGTATTTTCTGGGGCCAACGTCCTGACTTTC. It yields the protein CASRVFSGANVLTF.

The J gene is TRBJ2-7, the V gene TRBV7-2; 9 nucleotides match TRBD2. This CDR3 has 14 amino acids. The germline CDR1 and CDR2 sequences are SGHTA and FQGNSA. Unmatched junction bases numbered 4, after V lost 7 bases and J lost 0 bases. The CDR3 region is CASTRSGGSYEQYF. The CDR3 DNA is TGTGCCAGCACCCGTAGCGGGGGCTCCTACGAGCAGTACTTC.

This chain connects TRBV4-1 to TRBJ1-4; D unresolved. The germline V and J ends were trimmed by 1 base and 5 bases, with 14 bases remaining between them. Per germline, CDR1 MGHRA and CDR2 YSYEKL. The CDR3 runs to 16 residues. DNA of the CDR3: TGCGCCAGCAGCCAAGGTTTTGGCAGTTTGAATGAAAAACTGTTTTTT. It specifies CASSQGFGSLNEKLFF.

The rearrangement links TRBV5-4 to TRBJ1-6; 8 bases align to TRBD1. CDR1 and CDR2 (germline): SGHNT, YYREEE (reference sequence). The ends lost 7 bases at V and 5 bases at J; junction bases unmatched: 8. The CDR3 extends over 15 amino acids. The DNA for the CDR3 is TGTGCCAGCTACCGGACAGGGAACCATAATTCACCCCTCCACTTT. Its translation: CASYRTGNHNSPLHF.

CDR3 in amino acids: CASSRTSGHYNEQFF. The CDR3 nucleotides are TGTGCCAGCAGTAGGACTAGCGGTCATTACAATGAGCAGTTCTTC. This chain joins TRBV6-2 or TRBV6-3 and TRBJ2-1; 10 bases fit TRBD2. CDR1 and CDR2 from the germline V gene are MNHEY and SVGEGT. V trimming: 5 bases; J trimming: 4 bases; junction bases outside the gene matches: 5. The CDR3 covers 15 residues.

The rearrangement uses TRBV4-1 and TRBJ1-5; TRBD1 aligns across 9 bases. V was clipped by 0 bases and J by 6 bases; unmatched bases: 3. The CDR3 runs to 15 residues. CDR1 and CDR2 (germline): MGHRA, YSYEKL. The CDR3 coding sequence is TGCGCCAGCAGCCAAGAGGGGACAGGGAGTCAGCCCCAGCATTTT. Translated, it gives CASSQEGTGSQPQHF.

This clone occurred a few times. DNA of the CDR3: TGCGCCAGCAGCCAAGATTTACCAAGCTCCTATAATTCACCCCTCCACTTT. Amino acids: CASSQDLPSSYNSPLHF. J is TRBJ1-6 and V is TRBV4-3; D uncertain. There are 17 residues in the CDR3. The V end was cut by 0 bases, the J end by 0 bases, with 9 bases between. The germline V gene has CDR1 LGHNA and CDR2 YSLEER.

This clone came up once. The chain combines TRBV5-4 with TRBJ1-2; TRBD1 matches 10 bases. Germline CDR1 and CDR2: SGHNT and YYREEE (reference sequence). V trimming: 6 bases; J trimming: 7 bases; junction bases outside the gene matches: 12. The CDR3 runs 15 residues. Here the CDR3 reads CASNLMRQGATGYTF. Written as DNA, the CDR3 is TGTGCCAGCAACCTGATGAGACAGGGGGCGACTGGCTACACCTTC.

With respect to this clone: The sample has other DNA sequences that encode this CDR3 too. CDR3 in amino acids: CASSYRTNEKLFF. For the CDR3, the DNA is TGTGCCAGCAGTTATCGAACTAATGAAAAACTGTTTTTT. V and J are TRBV6-5 and TRBJ1-4; D is undetermined. CDR1 and CDR2 from the germline V gene are MNHEY and SVGAGI. The CDR3 runs 13 residues. V was shortened by 3 bases and J by 1 base, with 3 bases between the two germline ends.

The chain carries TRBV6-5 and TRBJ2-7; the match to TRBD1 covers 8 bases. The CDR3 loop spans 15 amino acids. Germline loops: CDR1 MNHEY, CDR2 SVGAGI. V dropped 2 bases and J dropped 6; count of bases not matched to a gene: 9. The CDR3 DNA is TGTGCCAGCAGTTACGAAACCAGGGGGCAGGTCGAGCAGTACTTC. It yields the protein CASSYETRGQVEQYF.

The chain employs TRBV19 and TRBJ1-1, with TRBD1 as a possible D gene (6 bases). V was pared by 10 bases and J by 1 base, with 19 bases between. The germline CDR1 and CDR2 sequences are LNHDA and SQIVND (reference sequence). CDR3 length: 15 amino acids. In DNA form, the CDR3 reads TGTGCCATACTGCCGGGACACACCTCGAACACTGAAGCTTTCTTT. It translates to CAILPGHTSNTEAFF.

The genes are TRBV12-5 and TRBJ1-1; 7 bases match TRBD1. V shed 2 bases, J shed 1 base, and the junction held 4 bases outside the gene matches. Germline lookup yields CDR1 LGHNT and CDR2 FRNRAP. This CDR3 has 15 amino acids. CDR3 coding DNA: TGTGCTAGTGGTTTGCCCAGGGGGGGGAACACTGAAGCTTTCTTT. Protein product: CASGLPRGGNTEAFF.

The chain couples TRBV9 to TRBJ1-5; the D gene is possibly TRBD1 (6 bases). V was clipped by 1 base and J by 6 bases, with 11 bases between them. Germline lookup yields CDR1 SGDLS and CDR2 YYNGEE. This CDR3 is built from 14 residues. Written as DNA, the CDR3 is TGTGCCAGCAGCGTAAAGGGGGAGGCTCAGCCCCAGCATTTT. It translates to CASSVKGEAQPQHF.

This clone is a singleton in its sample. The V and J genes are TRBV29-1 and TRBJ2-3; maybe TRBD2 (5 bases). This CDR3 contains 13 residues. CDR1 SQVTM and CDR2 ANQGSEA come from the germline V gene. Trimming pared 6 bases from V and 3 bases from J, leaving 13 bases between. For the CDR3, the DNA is TGCAGCGTCCCCTCTGGAGGAACAGATACGCAGTATTTT. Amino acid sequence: CSVPSGGTDTQYF.

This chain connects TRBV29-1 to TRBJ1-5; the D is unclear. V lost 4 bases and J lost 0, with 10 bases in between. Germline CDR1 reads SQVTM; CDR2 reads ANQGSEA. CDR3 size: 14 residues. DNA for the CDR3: TGCAGCGTTGCGGGTTCTTATAGCAATCAGCCCCAGCATTTT. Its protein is CSVAGSYSNQPQHF.

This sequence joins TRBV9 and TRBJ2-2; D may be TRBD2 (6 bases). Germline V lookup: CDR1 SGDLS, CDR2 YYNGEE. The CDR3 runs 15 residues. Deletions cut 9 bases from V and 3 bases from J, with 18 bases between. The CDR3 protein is CATSLTSRDTGELFF. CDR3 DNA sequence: TGTGCCACCTCCCTCACTAGCCGAGACACCGGGGAGCTGTTTTTT.

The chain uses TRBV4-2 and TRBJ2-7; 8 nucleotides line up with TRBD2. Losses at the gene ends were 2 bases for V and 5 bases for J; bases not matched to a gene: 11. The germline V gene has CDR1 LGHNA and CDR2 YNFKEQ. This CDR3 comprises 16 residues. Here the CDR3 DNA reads TGTGCCAGCAGCCAACCACCCGGGACTAGTAGGCACGAGCAGTACTTC. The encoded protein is CASSQPPGTSRHEQYF.

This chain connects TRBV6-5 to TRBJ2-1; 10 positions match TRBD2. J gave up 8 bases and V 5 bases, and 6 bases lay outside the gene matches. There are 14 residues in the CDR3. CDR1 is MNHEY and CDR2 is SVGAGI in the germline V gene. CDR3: CASSTAGGHHEQFF. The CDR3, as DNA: TGTGCCAGCAGTACAGCGGGGGGGCATCATGAGCAGTTCTTC.